The 9 T cell receptor beta chains below were found in one sample sequenced in a study of cytomegalovirus exposure and HLA in healthy donors (dated by TCRdb to about 2017). The library was prepared using the immunoSEQ multiplex PCR assay. For the multiplex PCR, a mixture combining 60 forward primers for TCR Vbeta segments and 13 reverse primers for TCR Jbeta segments was used. Sourced from immuneACCESS, this table was stored by TCRdb with only in-frame sequences that have V and J called. A share of the clones is absent; for the studies checked, an unresolved V gene accounts for under half, and the remainder has no known explanation. For this sample there are under 70,000 clones; 60% to 80% appear just once. The ten most abundant clones make up around 2.5% of the sample. What was sequenced was PBMCs. The receptors were sampled from a female donor in good health and CMV-seronegative.

The chain employs TRBV19 and TRBJ1-5; D ambiguous. The V gene's germline CDR1 is LNHDA and CDR2 SQIVND (reference sequence). The length of the CDR3 is 13 residues. Trimming pared 3 bases from V and 4 bases from J, leaving 7 bases between. The CDR3 protein is CASSMSGNQPQHF. The CDR3 DNA sequence: TGTGCCAGTAGTATGTCGGGGAATCAGCCCCAGCATTTT.

J is TRBJ1-2 and V is TRBV11-2; no clear D gene. CDR3 length: 13 residues. V lost 0 bases and J lost 6, with 8 bases in between. Germline values: CDR1 SGHAT, CDR2 FQNNGV. Here the CDR3 reads CASSLEGVNGYTF. CDR3 coding DNA: TGTGCCAGCAGCTTAGAGGGAGTGAATGGCTACACCTTC.

Comments on this clone: A read error may produce the germline difference seen at one junction end. CDR3 loop: CAIRGGLNETLFF. DNA of the CDR3: TGTGCCATCAGAGGGGGTCTTAATGAAACACTGTTTTTT. V gene TRBV10-3 combines with J gene TRBJ1-4, with D possibly matching TRBD1 (6 bases). Germline values: CDR1 ENHRY, CDR2 SYGVKD. This CDR3 is 13 amino acids long.

There are a few counts of this clone. This rearrangement joins TRBV19 to TRBJ1-5; 11 bases map to TRBD1. The CDR3 covers 15 residues. The J segment lost 6 bases and the V segment lost 7 bases, leaving 8 bases of the junction unmatched. CDR1 is LNHDA and CDR2 is SQIVND in the germline V gene (reference sequence). CDR3 in DNA: TGTGCCAGTACCCTGGGACAGGGGGTGGGTCAGCCCCAGCATTTT. This gives the protein CASTLGQGVGQPQHF.

V usage is TRBV28 and J usage is TRBJ1-1; D is unclear. Germline CDR1 and CDR2: MDHEN and SYDVKM. V was shortened by 7 bases and J by 1 base, with 7 bases between the two germline ends. The CDR3 extends over 12 amino acids. CDR3 sequence (DNA): TGTGCCAGCACCGTCAGGAACACTGAAGCTTTCTTT. Translation: CASTVRNTEAFF.

This clone was recorded a few times. The chain has TRBV6-4 and TRBJ2-1; TRBD2 aligns across 7 bases. Trimming at V came to 6 bases and at J to 3 bases, leaving 11 bases not matched to a gene. This CDR3 is built from 16 residues. Germline lookup yields CDR1 MRHNA and CDR2 SNTAGT. CDR3 nucleotide sequence: TGTGCCAGCAGCCCCGGATGGGCGGGAGACTACAATGAGCAGTTCTTC. It is translated as CASSPGWAGDYNEQFF.

This sequence joins TRBV27 and TRBJ2-7; 11 bases line up with TRBD2. The V and J ends lost 4 bases and 3 bases, in that order; junction bases with no gene match: 8. Germline V gene lookup returns CDR1 MNHEY and CDR2 SMNVEV (reference sequence). The CDR3 spans 16 residues. The CDR3 sequence is CASSSPHLAGGYEQYF. The CDR3 DNA sequence: TGTGCCAGCAGTTCGCCGCATCTAGCGGGAGGCTACGAGCAGTACTTC.

This clone was counted between two and nine times. The rearrangement links TRBV2 to TRBJ2-7, with TRBD1 identical over 8 bases. Germline V gene sequence: CDR1 SNHLY, CDR2 FYNNEI. The trim removed 6 bases at V and 2 bases at J, leaving 3 bases unmatched. The CDR3 spans 13 residues. The CDR3: CASRGDRTYEQYF. The CDR3 DNA sequence: TGTGCCAGCAGAGGGGACAGGACCTACGAGCAGTACTTC.

This sequence joins TRBV28 and TRBJ2-5; weak D call: TRBD1 (6 bases). The J call is doubtful: the DNA matches TRBJ2-7 better. CDR1 is MDHEN, CDR2 SYDVKM, per germline. This CDR3 has 14 residues. The CDR3 reads CASSLLQGNDEQYF. CDR3 coding DNA: TGTGCCAGCAGTTTATTACAGGGTAATGACGAGCAGTACTTC.